The clone carrying this TCR beta chain was counted only a few times. Its matching antigen is unknown. Losses at the gene ends were 7 bases for V and 0 bases for J; bases not matched to a gene: 15. Per the germline V gene, CDR1 is MNHNS and CDR2 is SASEGT. The CDR3 consists of 17 residues. The source of the sample is a study of T cells in Graves' hyperthyroidism and ophthalmopathy. Study-wide points: Peripheral blood also featured most of the thyroid clonotypes expanded above 0.001. Researchers report that a 13 V-J model separated ophthalmopathy from stable hyperthyroidism.

An absence of ophthalmopathy progression within 18 months meant stable Graves' hyperthyroidism. Fresh peripheral blood, around 11 ml of it, supplied the PBMCs. What was amplified from RNA transcripts were TCR beta CDR3 regions. Researchers ran a first-round RT-PCR on the TCR CDR3 using the HTBI primer set. One entry per CDR3 protein, called by TCRdb with MiXCR from the multiplex PCR reads. The sample comprises about 290,000 distinct CDR3 sequences, approximately 16% of which are singletons, and roughly 33% rests with the top ten. The J gene is TRBJ2-7, the V gene TRBV6-1; 7 bases map to TRBD1. Sequenced sample: blood. The receptor's source is a man aged 25 to 45 with Graves' hyperthyroidism. CDR3 region: CASNGPRLTGSSYEQYF. The CDR3 DNA is TGTGCCAGCAACGGGCCCCGCCTGACAGGGAGCTCCTACGAGCAGTACTTC.